This is a list of T cell receptor beta chains from one sample in a study of shared clonotypes between healthy human individuals. The method was immunoSEQ multiplex PCR; TCRdb's version includes in-frame clones alone and lacks a portion of them. Among approximately 640,000 clones listed, more than 70% were seen once. The source material was memory CD4+ T cells sorted from blood. Receptor source: a woman aged 25-40 years in good health. Both conserved end residues are part of each CDR3. A D gene is named only where the DNA matches it firmly. The listing skips clone size in some rows; elsewhere it reads once, few, many or a size class.

j_call: TRBJ1-3; v_call: TRBV7-8; d_call: TRBD1; clone_size: NA; cdr3_nt: TGTGCCAGCAGCAAACTGACAGGGGCTGGAAACACCATATATTTT; cdr3_aa: CASSKLTGAGNTIYF
j_call: TRBJ1-5; v_call: TRBV28; d_call: NA; clone_size: NA; cdr3_nt: TGTGCCAGCAGTTCTCCTGGGGGTGGCAATCAGCCCCAGCATTTT; cdr3_aa: CASSSPGGGNQPQHF
j_call: TRBJ1-2; v_call: TRBV5-4; d_call: NA; clone_size: NA; cdr3_nt: TGTGCCAGCAGCTTGTCAGGGAACTATGGCTACACCTTC; cdr3_aa: CASSLSGNYGYTF
j_call: TRBJ2-5; v_call: TRBV28; d_call: NA; clone_size: NA; cdr3_nt: TGTGCCAGCAGTTTATATGGAGTGGGTCAGCTAGAGACCCAGTACTTC; cdr3_aa: CASSLYGVGQLETQYF
j_call: TRBJ1-2; v_call: TRBV7-3; d_call: NA; clone_size: many; cdr3_nt: TGTGCCAGCAGCTTAGCGGCAGGTCCGTATGGCTACACCTTC; cdr3_aa: CASSLAAGPYGYTF
j_call: TRBJ2-3; v_call: TRBV11-3; d_call: TRBD2; clone_size: NA; cdr3_nt: TGTGCCAGCAGCCACCCCCGGGGGGGAGCAAGTGTAGATACGCAGTATTTT; cdr3_aa: CASSHPRGGASVDTQYF
j_call: TRBJ1-1; v_call: TRBV27; d_call: TRBD1; clone_size: NA; cdr3_nt: TGTGCCAGCAGGCGTACCGGGACAGGGGGCACTGAAGCTTTCTTT; cdr3_aa: CASRRTGTGGTEAFF
j_call: TRBJ1-2; v_call: TRBV28; d_call: NA; clone_size: NA; cdr3_nt: TGTGCCAGCAGGTTTTCCGGCGGGTCTAACTATGGCTACACCTTC; cdr3_aa: CASRFSGGSNYGYTF
j_call: TRBJ2-7; v_call: TRBV7-2; d_call: TRBD2; clone_size: NA; cdr3_nt: TGTGCCAGCAGGTCCCTCATCGGGAGGGCCGACGAGCAGTACTTC; cdr3_aa: CASRSLIGRADEQYF
j_call: TRBJ2-3; v_call: TRBV27; d_call: NA; clone_size: once; cdr3_nt: TGTGCCAGCAGTACGAATACCGAAGGCACAGATACGCAGTATTTT; cdr3_aa: CASSTNTEGTDTQYF
j_call: TRBJ1-2; v_call: TRBV2; d_call: TRBD1; clone_size: NA; cdr3_nt: TGTGCCAGCAACTGGGGACAGGGTCCAAACTATGGCTACACCTTC; cdr3_aa: CASNWGQGPNYGYTF
j_call: TRBJ1-1; v_call: TRBV7-2; d_call: TRBD1; clone_size: NA; cdr3_nt: TGTGCCAGCAGCTCGATACCGCGGACAGGGGCGGTGTTCGCTTTCTTT; cdr3_aa: CASSSIPRTGAVFAFF
j_call: TRBJ1-4; v_call: TRBV25-1; d_call: NA; clone_size: once; cdr3_nt: TGTGCCAGCAGTGGAATCGGAGCAACTAATGAAAAACTGTTTTTT; cdr3_aa: CASSGIGATNEKLFF
j_call: TRBJ1-5; v_call: TRBV2; d_call: TRBD1; clone_size: many; cdr3_nt: TGTGCCAGCAGTCGGACAGGGGGAAATCAGCCCCAGCATTTT; cdr3_aa: CASSRTGGNQPQHF
j_call: TRBJ2-7; v_call: TRBV7-6; d_call: NA; clone_size: few; cdr3_nt: TGTGCCAGCAGCTTAGCTGTTCTCTCCTACGAGCAGTACTTC; cdr3_aa: CASSLAVLSYEQYF
j_call: TRBJ1-2; v_call: TRBV4-1; d_call: TRBD1; clone_size: NA; cdr3_nt: TGCGCCAGCAGCCAGACAACGGGGACAGGCTATGGCTACACCTTC; cdr3_aa: CASSQTTGTGYGYTF
j_call: TRBJ2-1; v_call: TRBV7-9; d_call: TRBD2; clone_size: NA; cdr3_nt: TGTGCCAGCAGCTCCGTTAGACTAGCGGGAGGTGAGCAGTTCTTC; cdr3_aa: CASSSVRLAGGEQFF
j_call: TRBJ2-2; v_call: TRBV6-6; d_call: TRBD1; clone_size: NA; cdr3_nt: TGTGCCAGCAGAATGGGACAGGGGGCTATCGGGGAGCTGTTTTTT; cdr3_aa: CASRMGQGAIGELFF
j_call: TRBJ2-1; v_call: TRBV6-5; d_call: NA; clone_size: NA; cdr3_nt: TGTGCCAGCAGTTACTCTTCGGTAAGCTCCTACAATGAGCAGTTCTTC; cdr3_aa: CASSYSSVSSYNEQFF
j_call: TRBJ2-7; v_call: TRBV11-2; d_call: NA; clone_size: few; cdr3_nt: TGTGCCAGCAGCGTACACCAGGGCCTCTCCTACGAGCAGTACTTC; cdr3_aa: CASSVHQGLSYEQYF
j_call: TRBJ1-5; v_call: TRBV27; d_call: NA; clone_size: NA; cdr3_nt: TGTGCCAGCAGTTTGACAGAAGAAAAGCCCCAGCATTTT; cdr3_aa: CASSLTEEKPQHF
j_call: TRBJ1-1; v_call: TRBV28; d_call: TRBD1; clone_size: few; cdr3_nt: TGTGCCAGCAGCATCTCACAGGGGGCAGGTGAAGCTTTCTTT; cdr3_aa: CASSISQGAGEAFF
j_call: TRBJ2-2; v_call: TRBV28; d_call: TRBD1; clone_size: NA; cdr3_nt: TGTGCCAGCAGTTCCGCGGACAGGGGGATCGGGGAGCTGTTTTTT; cdr3_aa: CASSSADRGIGELFF
j_call: TRBJ2-7; v_call: TRBV27; d_call: NA; clone_size: NA; cdr3_nt: TGTGCCAGCAGTTTATCAGGTAGCGGCTCCTACGAGCAGTACTTC; cdr3_aa: CASSLSGSGSYEQYF
j_call: TRBJ2-1; v_call: TRBV29-1; d_call: TRBD2; clone_size: many; cdr3_nt: TGCAGCGTTCAGATTAGCGGGTACAATGAGCAGTTCTTC; cdr3_aa: CSVQISGYNEQFF
j_call: TRBJ2-5; v_call: TRBV14; d_call: NA; clone_size: NA; cdr3_nt: TGTGCCAGCAGCCAAGAGCCAGGAGAGACCCAGTACTTC; cdr3_aa: CASSQEPGETQYF
j_call: TRBJ2-3; v_call: TRBV7-9; d_call: TRBD2; clone_size: NA; cdr3_nt: TGTGCCAGCAGCTTAAGCGGGGGTTCAGATACGCAGTATTTT; cdr3_aa: CASSLSGGSDTQYF
j_call: TRBJ1-3; v_call: TRBV9; d_call: NA; clone_size: few; cdr3_nt: TGTGCCAGCAGCGCGGACTACTCTGGAAACACCATATATTTT; cdr3_aa: CASSADYSGNTIYF
j_call: TRBJ2-1; v_call: TRBV7-2; d_call: NA; clone_size: NA; cdr3_nt: TGTGCCAGCAGCTTATTAGCGAGCTCCTACAATGAGCAGTTCTTC; cdr3_aa: CASSLLASSYNEQFF
j_call: TRBJ2-5; v_call: TRBV10-1; d_call: NA; clone_size: NA; cdr3_nt: TGCGCCAGCAGTGAGGGAGGGAAGGAGACCCAGTACTTC; cdr3_aa: CASSEGGKETQYF
j_call: TRBJ2-7; v_call: TRBV5-1; d_call: NA; clone_size: NA; cdr3_nt: TGCGCCAGCAGCTTGGGCGTGGGATTCTCCCACGAGCAGTACTTC; cdr3_aa: CASSLGVGFSHEQYF
j_call: TRBJ1-5; v_call: TRBV2; d_call: NA; clone_size: NA; cdr3_nt: TGTGCCAGCAGTTTGGTAAGCGCCAATCAGCCCCAGCATTTT; cdr3_aa: CASSLVSANQPQHF
j_call: TRBJ2-7; v_call: TRBV5-6; d_call: NA; clone_size: NA; cdr3_nt: TGTGCCAGCAGCTGGGGGACTCCTACCTACGAGCAGTACTTC; cdr3_aa: CASSWGTPTYEQYF
j_call: TRBJ2-7; v_call: TRBV14; d_call: NA; clone_size: NA; cdr3_nt: TGTGCCAGCAGCCCACCGGGACGGTTGTACGAGCAGTACTTC; cdr3_aa: CASSPPGRLYEQYF
j_call: TRBJ1-4; v_call: TRBV7-6; d_call: NA; clone_size: NA; cdr3_nt: TGTGCCAGCAGCTTAAGGCAGGGAGGTGAAAAACTGTTTTTT; cdr3_aa: CASSLRQGGEKLFF
j_call: TRBJ1-4; v_call: TRBV7-9; d_call: NA; clone_size: NA; cdr3_nt: TGTGCCAGCAGCCGACTCGTCCGGGCAACTAATGAAAAACTGTTTTTT; cdr3_aa: CASSRLVRATNEKLFF
j_call: TRBJ2-2; v_call: TRBV19; d_call: TRBD2; clone_size: few; cdr3_nt: TGTGCCAGTACCCTAGCGGTACCGGGCGGGGAGCTGTTTTTT; cdr3_aa: CASTLAVPGGELFF
j_call: TRBJ2-6; v_call: TRBV19; d_call: TRBD1; clone_size: NA; cdr3_nt: TGTGCCAGTAGTATTTTGGGACAGGGGGCGACTGGGGCCAACGTCCTGACTTTC; cdr3_aa: CASSILGQGATGANVLTF
j_call: TRBJ1-4; v_call: TRBV4-1; d_call: NA; clone_size: few; cdr3_nt: TGCGCCAGCAGCCAAGTTTTCGGGGAAAAACTGTTTTTT; cdr3_aa: CASSQVFGEKLFF
j_call: TRBJ2-6; v_call: TRBV30; d_call: NA; clone_size: NA; cdr3_nt: TGTGCCTGGAGCTCCCAAGGAGGTGGCTCAGTCCGCTCTGGGGCCAACGTCCTGACTTTC; cdr3_aa: CAWSSQGGGSVRSGANVLTF
j_call: TRBJ1-5; v_call: TRBV2; d_call: NA; clone_size: few; cdr3_nt: TGTGCCAGCAGTCGGGCTCGCAATCAGCCCCAGCATTTT; cdr3_aa: CASSRARNQPQHF
j_call: TRBJ1-5; v_call: TRBV28; d_call: NA; clone_size: few; cdr3_nt: TGTGCCACCCGTGGGGGTCCTTGGTTTGAGCCCCAGCATTTT; cdr3_aa: CATRGGPWFEPQHF
j_call: TRBJ1-2; v_call: TRBV9; d_call: NA; clone_size: few; cdr3_nt: TGTGCCAGCACCCCGGGAGGGGTAAGTGGCTACACCTTC; cdr3_aa: CASTPGGVSGYTF
j_call: TRBJ1-2; v_call: TRBV6-1; d_call: NA; clone_size: NA; cdr3_nt: TGTGCCAGCAGTGAAAGGGCGGCGGGCGGCTACACCTTC; cdr3_aa: CASSERAAGGYTF
j_call: TRBJ1-1; v_call: TRBV15; d_call: NA; clone_size: NA; cdr3_nt: TGTGCCACCAGCAGGGAGGGTGCTTCTGAAGCTTTCTTT; cdr3_aa: CATSREGASEAFF
j_call: TRBJ2-7; v_call: TRBV5-4; d_call: TRBD2; clone_size: NA; cdr3_nt: TGTGCCAGCAGCCACGGGACTAGCGGGATCTACGAGCAGTACTTC; cdr3_aa: CASSHGTSGIYEQYF
j_call: TRBJ2-5; v_call: TRBV7-2; d_call: NA; clone_size: many; cdr3_nt: TGTGCCAGCAGCTTAGCCGAGACCCAGTACTTC; cdr3_aa: CASSLAETQYF
j_call: TRBJ2-7; v_call: TRBV27; d_call: NA; clone_size: NA; cdr3_nt: TGTGCCAGCAGTTTCACGGGGTTGGGCTACGAGCAGTACTTC; cdr3_aa: CASSFTGLGYEQYF
j_call: TRBJ2-7; v_call: TRBV5-1; d_call: NA; clone_size: NA; cdr3_nt: TGCGCCAGCAGCCATCCGACTGCCTACGAGCAGTACTTC; cdr3_aa: CASSHPTAYEQYF
j_call: TRBJ2-1; v_call: TRBV2; d_call: NA; clone_size: NA; cdr3_nt: TGTGCCAGCGGGGGGAGCTCCTACAATGAGCAGTTCTTC; cdr3_aa: CASGGSSYNEQFF
j_call: TRBJ2-2; v_call: TRBV25-1; d_call: TRBD1; clone_size: NA; cdr3_nt: TGTGCCAGCAGTGAGTGGGACAGGGGGCACGGGGAGCTGTTTTTT; cdr3_aa: CASSEWDRGHGELFF
j_call: TRBJ2-2; v_call: TRBV19; d_call: NA; clone_size: NA; cdr3_nt: TGTGCCAGTAGAGACCAGGGATACACCGGGGAGCTGTTTTTT; cdr3_aa: CASRDQGYTGELFF
j_call: TRBJ2-1; v_call: TRBV2; d_call: NA; clone_size: NA; cdr3_nt: TGTGCCAGCAGCGCTGACACGTACAATGAGCAGTTCTTC; cdr3_aa: CASSADTYNEQFF
j_call: TRBJ1-5; v_call: TRBV18; d_call: NA; clone_size: NA; cdr3_nt: TGTGCCAGCTCACCATCAGGGGCCCCTAATCAGCCCCAGCATTTT; cdr3_aa: CASSPSGAPNQPQHF